The subject of this entry is one T cell receptor beta chain. Germline loops: CDR1 SGDLS, CDR2 YYNGEE. V lost 2 bases, J lost 5 bases, and 8 bases lay in between. This CDR3 comprises 13 residues. Assay used: immunoSEQ multiplex PCR; TCRdb lists only in-frame clones, some missing. The table shows roughly 2,300,000 clones, with under 95% occurring only once. This sample is part of a study of shared clonotypes between healthy human individuals. All donors qualified as healthy HIV-negative adults and had experienced no recent acute infections or vaccinations. Those who donated, Caucasian adults without exception, all lived in Nashville, Tennessee.

The V gene is TRBV9, the J gene TRBJ2-1; D is unresolved. This TCR derives from a man younger than 35 in good health. Some clones in this sample may be carry-over from other donors' samples. The specimen was naive CD4+ T cells from PBMCs. Documented subset: CD45RA+ positively selected. In DNA form, the CDR3 reads TGTGCCAGCAGCGTCTCCCCCGACAATGAGCAGTTCTTC. Protein product: CASSVSPDNEQFF.